This entry concerns a single T cell receptor (beta chain). The CDR3 runs to 19 residues. With 5 bases clipped from V and 0 bases from J, the junction kept 9 bases outside the gene matches. Germline CDR1 and CDR2: SGHAT and FQNNGV. TCRdb's table, derived via immunoSEQ multiplex PCR, lists solely in-frame clones and lacks some. This table has some 22,000 clones, less than 90% appearing once. This specimen comes from a study of control samples from healthy donors and cancer patients. Sequences were obtained from PBMCs. The clonotype originates from a man aged 60 to 75 with colorectal cancer. This sequence joins TRBV11-2 and TRBJ2-1; 14 bases fit TRBD2. CDR3 sequence (DNA): TGTGCCAGCAGCCCACGACTAGCGGGGGGGTTCAGCTCCTACAATGAGCAGTTCTTC. It translates to CASSPRLAGGFSSYNEQFF.